Listed below are T cell receptor beta chains from one sample, sequenced in a study of identical twins. Via MiXCR, TCRdb re-called the 5' RACE reads, giving one row per CDR3 protein. Of around 960,000 distinct CDR3 sequences listed, approximately 13% are singletons. These sequences were also reported in another study, on yellow fever vaccine responses in identical twins.

The sequenced material came from PBMCs. These receptors came from a young woman in good health. Each CDR3 is given with its conserved first and last residue. A D gene is named only where the DNA matches it firmly. Clone size appears in some rows only: once, few, many, or a class for an expanded clone.

clone size: NA; D gene: NA; V gene: TRBV19; J gene: TRBJ2-1; CDR3 DNA: TGTGCCAGTAGTATGGGGGACAACTACAATGAGCAGTTCTTC; CDR3 protein: CASSMGDNYNEQFF
clone size: many; D gene: TRBD1; V gene: TRBV2; J gene: TRBJ1-3; CDR3 DNA: TGTGCCAGCAGTACAGACAGGGTGACAAACACCATATATTTT; CDR3 protein: CASSTDRVTNTIYF
clone size: few; D gene: TRBD1; V gene: TRBV10-3; J gene: TRBJ1-2; CDR3 DNA: TGTGCCATCAGTGACCTGGGACAGGGGGAAACTAACTATGGCTACACCTTC; CDR3 protein: CAISDLGQGETNYGYTF
clone size: NA; D gene: NA; V gene: TRBV4-1; J gene: TRBJ2-1; CDR3 DNA: TGCGCCAGCAGCGACCCTAGGGTGAGCAATGAGCAGTTCTTC; CDR3 protein: CASSDPRVSNEQFF
clone size: few; D gene: TRBD2; V gene: TRBV5-1; J gene: TRBJ2-2; CDR3 DNA: TGCGCCAGCAGCTCATCCGGGACTAGCCCCACCGGGGAGCTGTTTTTT; CDR3 protein: CASSSSGTSPTGELFF
clone size: NA; D gene: NA; V gene: TRBV11-2; J gene: TRBJ2-1; CDR3 DNA: TGTGCCAGCTCCAAAGGAGCCCAGAACTACAATGAGCAGTTCTTC; CDR3 protein: CASSKGAQNYNEQFF
clone size: NA; D gene: NA; V gene: TRBV20-1; J gene: TRBJ1-5; CDR3 DNA: TGCAGTGCCTCGGGGGGCTGGTCCCATCAGCCCCAGCATTTT; CDR3 protein: CSASGGWSHQPQHF
clone size: few; D gene: NA; V gene: TRBV2; J gene: TRBJ2-1; CDR3 DNA: TGTGCCAGCAAGAATAGCGGCTACAATGAGCAGTTCTTC; CDR3 protein: CASKNSGYNEQFF
clone size: NA; D gene: TRBD2; V gene: TRBV6-5; J gene: TRBJ2-1; CDR3 DNA: TGTGCCAGCAGTTATCTTCTAGCGGGAGGGCCCTACAATGAGCAGTTCTTC; CDR3 protein: CASSYLLAGGPYNEQFF
clone size: many; D gene: TRBD1; V gene: TRBV5-1; J gene: TRBJ1-5; CDR3 DNA: TGCGCCAGCAGCCGGACAGGGATAAGCAATCAGCCCCAGCATTTT; CDR3 protein: CASSRTGISNQPQHF